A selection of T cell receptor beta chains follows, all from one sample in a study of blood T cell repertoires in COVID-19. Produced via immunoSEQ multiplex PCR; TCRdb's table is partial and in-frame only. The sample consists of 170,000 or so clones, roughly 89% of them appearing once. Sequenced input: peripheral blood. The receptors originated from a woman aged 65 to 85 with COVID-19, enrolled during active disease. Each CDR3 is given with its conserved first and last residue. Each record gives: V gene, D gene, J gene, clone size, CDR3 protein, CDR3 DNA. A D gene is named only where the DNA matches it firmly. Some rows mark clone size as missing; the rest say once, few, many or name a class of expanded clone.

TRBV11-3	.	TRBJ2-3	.	CASSLSDSTDTQYF	TGTGCCAGCAGCCTCAGCGATAGCACAGATACGCAGTATTTT
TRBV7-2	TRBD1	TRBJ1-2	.	CASSIKPGQGYGYTF	TGTGCCAGCAGCATAAAGCCGGGACAGGGCTATGGCTACACCTTC
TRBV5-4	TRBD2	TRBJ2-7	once	CASSPLAGTIHEQYF	TGTGCCAGCAGCCCACTAGCGGGAACTATCCACGAGCAGTACTTC
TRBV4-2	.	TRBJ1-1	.	CASSHAQVTTEAFF	TGTGCCAGCAGCCATGCACAGGTGACCACTGAAGCTTTCTTT
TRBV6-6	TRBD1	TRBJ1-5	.	CASLARDRVNQPQHF	TGTGCCAGCTTGGCGCGGGACAGGGTCAATCAGCCCCAGCATTTT
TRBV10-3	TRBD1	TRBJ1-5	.	CAISRDSNNQPQHF	TGTGCCATCAGCCGGGACAGTAACAATCAGCCCCAGCATTTT
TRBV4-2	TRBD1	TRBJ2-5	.	CASSPRDRGRETQYF	TGTGCCAGCAGCCCTCGGGACAGGGGCAGGGAGACCCAGTACTTC
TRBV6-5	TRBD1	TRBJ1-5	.	CASSPGQGAFQPQHF	TGTGCCAGCAGCCCGGGGCAGGGGGCTTTTCAGCCCCAGCATTTT
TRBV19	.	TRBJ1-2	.	CASSIGPFGGYTF	TGTGCCAGTAGTATTGGGCCGTTCGGCGGCTACACCTTC
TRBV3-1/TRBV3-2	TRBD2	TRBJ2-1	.	CASSPRFSGSRNEQFF	TGTGCCAGCAGCCCCCGTTTTAGCGGGAGTAGAAATGAGCAGTTCTTC
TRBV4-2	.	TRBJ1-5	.	CASSQDRRRGQPQHF	TGTGCCAGCAGCCAAGATAGGCGGCGGGGACAGCCCCAGCATTTT
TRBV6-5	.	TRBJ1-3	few	CASRPGLPADTIYF	TGTGCCAGCAGGCCGGGACTGCCCGCCGACACCATATATTTT
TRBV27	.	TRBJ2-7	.	CASSFGSGPGRIGEQYF	TGTGCCAGCAGTTTCGGGTCGGGCCCAGGGCGGATCGGAGAGCAGTACTTC
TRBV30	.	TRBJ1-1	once	CAWSLRRRQAEAFF	TGTGCCTGGAGTTTGAGACGAAGACAGGCTGAAGCTTTCTTT
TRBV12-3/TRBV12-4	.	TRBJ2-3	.	CASSSGEGDTQYF	TGTGCCAGCAGTTCAGGGGAAGGCGATACGCAGTATTTT
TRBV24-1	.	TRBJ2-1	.	CATSAFRGEQFF	TGTGCCACCAGTGCTTTTAGAGGTGAGCAGTTCTTC
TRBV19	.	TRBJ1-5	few	CASSPQNQPQHF	TGTGCCAGTAGCCCACAGAATCAGCCCCAGCATTTT
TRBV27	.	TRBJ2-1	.	CASSFNRNYNEQFF	TGTGCCAGCAGCTTCAACAGGAACTACAATGAGCAGTTCTTC
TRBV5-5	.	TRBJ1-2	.	CASSLAPASQASSLYGYTF	TGTGCCAGCAGCTTGGCCCCGGCAAGTCAGGCATCCTCCCTCTATGGCTACACCTTC
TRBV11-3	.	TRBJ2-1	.	CASSSPRRLEVFF	TGTGCCAGCAGCTCCCCCCGGCGCCTAGAGGTTTTCTTC
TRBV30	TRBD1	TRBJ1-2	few	CAWNPGQGADGYTF	TGTGCCTGGAATCCTGGACAGGGGGCGGATGGCTACACCTTC
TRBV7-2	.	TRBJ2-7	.	CASSFAGKEQYF	TGTGCCAGCAGCTTTGCGGGAAAAGAGCAGTACTTC
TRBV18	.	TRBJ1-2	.	CAGGRANYGYTF	TGTGCCGGCGGGCGTGCTAACTATGGCTACACCTTC
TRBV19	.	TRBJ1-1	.	CASSGARDTEAFF	TGTGCCAGTAGTGGCGCGAGGGACACTGAAGCTTTCTTT
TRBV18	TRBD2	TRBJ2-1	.	CASSPEGLAPYNEQFF	TGTGCCAGCTCACCAGAGGGACTAGCGCCCTACAATGAGCAGTTCTTC
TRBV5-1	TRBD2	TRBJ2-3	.	CASSLISGRGDTQYF	TGCGCCAGCAGCTTGATTAGCGGGAGAGGCGATACGCAGTATTTT
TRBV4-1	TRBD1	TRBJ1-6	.	CASSRWGTENNSPLHF	TGCGCCAGCAGCAGGTGGGGGACAGAGAATAATTCACCCCTCCACTTT
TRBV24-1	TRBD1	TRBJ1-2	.	CATSEGQGGGYTF	TGTGCCACCAGTGAGGGACAGGGTGGTGGCTACACCTTC
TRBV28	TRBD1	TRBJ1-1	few	CASSLFRGQFEAFF	TGTGCCAGCAGTTTATTTAGGGGGCAGTTTGAAGCTTTCTTT
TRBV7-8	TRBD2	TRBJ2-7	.	CASSTQQREVSYEQYF	TGTGCCAGCAGCACTCAACAGCGGGAGGTTTCCTACGAGCAGTACTTC
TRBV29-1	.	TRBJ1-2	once	CSVDQEVVHYTF	TGCAGCGTCGACCAGGAGGTCGTTCACTACACCTTC
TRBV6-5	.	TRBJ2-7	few	CASSPGPISYEQYF	TGTGCCAGCAGTCCAGGCCCTATCTCCTACGAGCAGTACTTC
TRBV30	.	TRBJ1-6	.	CAWSAGQYNSPLHF	TGTGCCTGGAGTGCCGGACAGTATAATTCACCCCTCCACTTT
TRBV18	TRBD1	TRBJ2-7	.	CASALMTGETYEQYF	TGTGCCAGCGCACTGATGACAGGGGAGACCTACGAGCAGTACTTC
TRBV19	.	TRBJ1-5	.	CASSIGVGVGDHQPQHF	TGTGCCAGTAGTATAGGGGTAGGTGTCGGGGATCATCAGCCCCAGCATTTT
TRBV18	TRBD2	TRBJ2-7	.	CASSPKLAGGYEQYF	TGTGCCAGCTCCCCCAAGCTAGCGGGAGGCTACGAGCAGTACTTC
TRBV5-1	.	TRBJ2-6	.	CASSLEPGNGANVLTF	TGCGCCAGCAGCTTGGAACCGGGGAACGGGGCCAACGTCCTGACTTTC
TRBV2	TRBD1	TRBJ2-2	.	CASSEQGALTGELFF	TGTGCCAGCAGTGAACAGGGGGCGCTAACCGGGGAGCTGTTTTTT
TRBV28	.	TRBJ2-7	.	CASSNPDPSYEQYF	TGTGCCAGCAGTAATCCAGATCCCTCCTACGAGCAGTACTTC
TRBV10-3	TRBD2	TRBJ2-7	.	CAISEASGKSSYEQYF	TGTGCCATCAGTGAGGCTAGCGGGAAGAGCTCCTACGAGCAGTACTTC
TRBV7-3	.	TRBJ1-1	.	CASSSYQSTGLGNTEAFF	TGTGCCAGCAGCTCATACCAGTCTACAGGGTTGGGGAACACTGAAGCTTTCTTT
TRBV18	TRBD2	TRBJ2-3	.	CASSPLAGDLDTQYF	TGTGCCAGCTCACCATTAGCGGGAGATCTAGATACGCAGTATTTT
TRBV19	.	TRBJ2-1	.	CASSIVAYNEQFF	TGTGCCAGTAGTATAGTAGCGTACAATGAGCAGTTCTTC
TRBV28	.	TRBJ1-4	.	CASSFGARYEPANEKLFF	TGTGCCAGCAGTTTTGGGGCACGATATGAGCCCGCTAATGAAAAACTGTTTTTT
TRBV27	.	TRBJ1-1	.	CASSLTPNTEAFF	TGTGCCAGCAGCCTGACACCAAACACTGAAGCTTTCTTT
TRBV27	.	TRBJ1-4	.	CASSPEQGSEKLFF	TGTGCCAGCAGTCCCGAACAGGGAAGTGAAAAACTGTTTTTT
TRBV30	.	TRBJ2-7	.	CAWSVGAGLGQYF	TGTGCCTGGAGTGTAGGGGCAGGGCTCGGGCAGTACTTC
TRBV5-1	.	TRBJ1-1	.	CASSRGQSNTEAFF	TGCGCCAGCAGCAGAGGACAGTCGAACACTGAAGCTTTCTTT